Shown below are 8 T cell receptor beta chains from a single sample sequenced in a study of neurological immune-mediated disorders. MiXCR was run by TCRdb on the 5' RACE reads, yielding one entry per CDR3 protein. The table includes roughly 16,000 distinct CDR3 sequences, roughly 14% detected once. The material sequenced was PBMCs. Receptors were obtained from a man aged 60 to 75 with HTLV-1-associated myelopathy (HAM/TSP).

This clonotype was recorded many times. This chain uses TRBV12-3 or TRBV12-4 with TRBJ2-5; 16 bases are a match to TRBD2. This CDR3 has 16 residues. V dropped 9 bases and J dropped 1; count of bases not matched to a gene: 5. The CDR3 DNA follows: TGTGCCAGTGGGACTAGCGGGGGGGTAATCCAAGAGACCCAGTACTTC. Amino acids: CASGTSGGVIQETQYF.

The chain has TRBV7-9 and TRBJ2-7, with TRBD1 identical over 8 bases. The germline V gene encodes CDR1 SEHNR and CDR2 FQNEAQ (reference sequence). The length of the CDR3 is 13 residues. Trimming cost V 6 bases and J 6 bases; bases outside gene matches: 7. CDR3 in DNA: TGTGCCAGCAGACCCGACAGGGGCGTCGAGCAGTACTTC. This translates into CASRPDRGVEQYF.

V and J are TRBV29-1 and TRBJ2-1, with TRBD2 identical over 11 bases. The CDR3 runs to 16 residues. CDR1 is SQVTM and CDR2 is ANQGSEA in the germline V gene. With V trimmed by 8 bases and J by 1 base, 10 bases remained unmatched. The CDR3 DNA reads as TGCAGCTACATTAGCGGGGGGGCGGGGTCCTACAATGAGCAGTTCTTC. Protein sequence: CSYISGGAGSYNEQFF.

The V and J genes are TRBV12-3 or TRBV12-4 and TRBJ2-3; 8 bases match TRBD2. V gave up 6 bases and J gave up 6 bases; unmatched junction bases: 11. This CDR3 has 15 amino acids. The CDR3 region is CASRKYLAGTDTQYF. For the CDR3, the DNA is TGTGCCAGCAGAAAATACCTAGCGGGTACGGATACGCAGTATTTT.

This clonotype is medium-sized (0.01 to 0.1%) within its sample. CDR3 sequence (DNA): TGTGCCAGCAGTTATCGTGGGACAGATCTAGCCAAAAACATTCAGTACTTC. It codes for CASSYRGTDLAKNIQYF. V and J are TRBV6-2 or TRBV6-3 and TRBJ2-4, with 7 bases identical to TRBD1. The CDR3 contains 17 residues. Trimming at V came to 3 bases and at J to 0 bases, leaving 8 bases not matched to a gene. CDR1 is MNHEY and CDR2 is SVGEGT in the germline V gene.

At least ten counts were recorded for this clonotype. V gene TRBV7-9 combines with J gene TRBJ2-1; D gene ambiguous. From germline, CDR1 is SEHNR and CDR2 FQNEAQ (reference sequence). Trimming cost V 2 bases and J 7 bases, with 6 bases left between them. The CDR3 extends over 12 amino acids. The CDR3 DNA sequence: TGTGCCAGCAGCTTAATAGAAAATGAGCAGTTCTTC. It specifies CASSLIENEQFF.

This clonotype has at least ten counts. The chain has TRBV7-3 and TRBJ2-1; TRBD2 matches 7 bases. The CDR3 is made up of 13 amino acids. With 5 bases clipped from V and 3 bases from J, the junction kept 1 base outside the gene matches. CDR1 is SGHTA, CDR2 FQGTGA, per germline. The CDR3 DNA is TGTGCCAGCAGCCGCGGGGGCTACAATGAGCAGTTCTTC. Protein sequence: CASSRGGYNEQFF.

This clonotype occurred a few times. J is TRBJ1-4 and V is TRBV11-1, with no clear D. V shed 3 bases and J shed 7 bases, with 12 bases lying between them. The CDR3 runs to 14 residues. Per the germline V gene, CDR1 is SGHAT and CDR2 is FQDESV (reference sequence). The CDR3 coding sequence is TGTGCCAGCAGCTTCGCCCCAGGCGGTGAAAAACTGTTTTTT. It specifies CASSFAPGGEKLFF.